The 10 T cell receptor beta chains reported below all come from one sample, sequenced in a study of neurological immune-mediated disorders. TCRdb processed the 5' RACE reads anew with MiXCR; each CDR3 protein has one entry. The sample records under 75,000 distinct CDR3 sequences, about 3% being singletons. Sequencing input: PBMCs. These receptors came from a woman in her forties or fifties with multiple sclerosis.

At least ten counts were recorded for this clonotype. J is TRBJ2-3 and V is TRBV6-2 or TRBV6-3, with D unresolved. The germline CDR1 and CDR2 sequences are MNHEY and SVGEGT. V gave up 5 bases and J gave up 4 bases, with 7 bases separating them. CDR3 length: 12 amino acids. The chain's CDR3 is CASSRRPDTQYF. CDR3 nucleotide sequence: TGTGCCAGCAGTCGCCGACCAGATACGCAGTATTTT.

This clonotype was found many times. V is TRBV6-5 and J is TRBJ1-2; 7 bases match TRBD1. Germline V lookup: CDR1 MNHEY, CDR2 SVGAGI. J lost 3 bases, V lost 6 bases, and 4 bases had no gene match. There are 13 residues in the CDR3. The CDR3: CASRTDRDYGYTF. Here the CDR3 DNA reads TGTGCCAGCAGAACCGACAGGGACTATGGCTACACCTTC.

This clonotype was seen repeatedly, ten times or more. This rearrangement joins TRBV9 to TRBJ2-7; D is possibly TRBD2 (6 bases). The germline gives CDR1 SGDLS, CDR2 YYNGEE. The CDR3 runs to 13 residues. The V gene lost 0 bases and the J gene lost 6 bases, with 10 bases spanning the gap. CDR3 nucleotides: TGTGCCAGCAGCGTAGCTACTAGCAGCGAGCAGTACTTC. Its translation: CASSVATSSEQYF.

This clonotype was counted ten times or more. The V gene is TRBV20-1, the J gene TRBJ1-2, with 8 bases that match TRBD1. Germline V lookup: CDR1 DFQATT, CDR2 SNEGSKA (reference sequence). V shed 1 base and J 2 bases; nucleotides not matched to a gene: 9. This CDR3 is 16 amino acids long. The CDR3 bases are TGCAGTGCTAGAGCCGACGGACAGGGCCGAAACTATGGCTACACCTTC. It codes for CSARADGQGRNYGYTF.

This clonotype was observed many times. This chain uses TRBV20-1 with TRBJ1-1; 9 bases line up with TRBD1. This CDR3 region has 13 residues. Germline V gene lookup returns CDR1 DFQATT and CDR2 SNEGSKA (reference sequence). V was clipped by 5 bases and J by 4 bases; unmatched bases: 5. The CDR3 DNA reads as TGCAGTGCTGCGGGACAGGGAGGCACTGAAGCTTTCTTT. Translating it yields CSAAGQGGTEAFF.

This clonotype was recorded at least ten times. The V and J genes are TRBV20-1 and TRBJ2-5; D call uncertain. The CDR3 has 17 residues. V dropped 0 bases and J dropped 6 bases, with 23 bases sitting between them. CDR1 is DFQATT, CDR2 SNEGSKA, per germline (reference sequence). The CDR3 nucleotides read TGCAGTGCTAGAGATTTTCTGACGTACCTCTCGAATCAGACCCAGTACTTC. Protein: CSARDFLTYLSNQTQYF.

Many counts were recorded for this clonotype. The chain joins TRBV12-3 or TRBV12-4 to TRBJ2-7; no clear D. The ends were cut back, 5 bases at V and 1 base at J, with 3 bases in the middle. The CDR3 is 11 amino acids. CDR3 residues: CASSISYEQYF. The CDR3 DNA is TGTGCCAGCAGTATATCCTACGAGCAGTACTTC.

This clonotype was seen ten or more times. The chain employs TRBV3-1 and TRBJ2-6, with 8 nucleotides matching TRBD1. This CDR3 contains 18 residues. V lost 3 bases and J lost 0; bases outside the gene matches: 7. Germline values: CDR1 LGHDT, CDR2 YNNKEL (reference sequence). The CDR3 sequence: CASSQTGVISSGANVLTF. The CDR3 nucleotides are TGTGCCAGCAGCCAGACAGGGGTCATAAGCTCTGGGGCCAACGTCCTGACTTTC.

The chain combines TRBV20-1 with TRBJ2-7, with unresolved D. V lost 1 base and J 2 bases, leaving 9 bases between the germline ends. The CDR3 has 13 amino acids. The germline gives CDR1 DFQATT, CDR2 SNEGSKA (reference sequence). CDR3 sequence: CSARGENTYEQYV. In DNA form, the CDR3 reads TGCAGTGCTAGAGGTGAGAATACCTACGAGCAGTACGTC.

This clonotype was seen many times. This chain connects TRBV21-1 to TRBJ1-1. TRBV21-1 is termed a pseudogene. This CDR3 is 14 amino acids long. CDR3 region: CASSSGDRNTEAFF. In DNA, the CDR3 is TGTGCCAGCAGCAGCGGGGACAGGAACACTGAAGCTTTCTTT.